The next 2 T cell receptor beta chains were all read from a single sample in a study of blood T cells in healthy people across ages. Through a sample-barcoded 5' primer and a J-beta primer mix, a second PCR was run for about 6 to 11 cycles. Each CDR3 protein is one row after TCRdb ran MiXCR on the 5' RACE reads. The sample includes about 930,000 distinct CDR3 sequences, roughly 28% of them seen just once. Separately, the same data were catalogued under a study of T cells of mothers and their children.

Sequencing input: blood. Every receptor here comes from a woman in her thirties or forties in good health.

This chain joins TRBV7-9 and TRBJ2-1; D unresolved. CDR1 SEHNR and CDR2 FQNEAQ come from the germline V gene (reference sequence). CDR3 length: 14 residues. Trimming removed 0 bases from V and 10 bases from J, with 13 bases in between. In DNA form, the CDR3 reads TGTGCCAGCAGCTTAGCGCTTACTACGCACGAGCAGTTCTTC. The encoded protein is CASSLALTTHEQFF.

The J gene is TRBJ1-6, the V gene TRBV7-9; D is uncertain. V shed 4 bases and J shed 5 bases, with 15 bases lying between them. This CDR3 comprises 16 residues. Per germline, CDR1 SEHNR and CDR2 FQNEAQ (reference sequence). The CDR3 region has the DNA TGTGCCAGCAGCTCGAGCCAAGGCGCCAATAATTCACCCCTCCACTTT. Protein product: CASSSSQGANNSPLHF.